These T cell receptor beta chains were read from a single sample in a study of shared clonotypes between healthy human individuals. Clones were sequenced by immunoSEQ multiplex PCR, and TCRdb holds only the in-frame ones, with some missing. The data hold around 2,000,000 clones, with about 94% observed a single time. The sample comprised naive CD8+ T cells sorted from blood. The receptors were gathered from a man younger than 35 in good health. Both conserved end residues are part of each CDR3. A D gene is named only where the DNA matches it firmly. Clone size is not always given. Where it is, it says once, few, many or a class for expanded clones.

CDR3 length	D gene	clone size	V gene	J gene	CDR3 protein	CDR3 DNA
13	TRBD1	NA	TRBV9	TRBJ1-2	CASSGQGFYGYTF	TGTGCCAGCAGCGGACAGGGTTTCTATGGCTACACCTTC
14	NA	NA	TRBV13	TRBJ1-2	CASSLDGNRDGYTF	TGTGCCAGCAGCTTAGATGGGAACAGGGACGGCTACACCTTC
15	TRBD2	NA	TRBV5-8	TRBJ2-2	CASSSGLAFTGELFF	TGTGCCAGCAGCTCCGGACTAGCGTTCACCGGGGAGCTGTTTTTT
15	TRBD2	NA	TRBV13	TRBJ2-7	CASSDGRESSYEQYF	TGTGCCAGCAGCGACGGGCGGGAGAGCTCCTACGAGCAGTACTTC
16	NA	NA	TRBV5-1	TRBJ2-7	CASSLTGGASRYEQYF	TGCGCCAGCAGCTTGACAGGAGGGGCCTCTCGGTACGAGCAGTACTTC
13	NA	NA	TRBV7-3	TRBJ2-3	CASSLGGADTQYF	TGTGCCAGCAGCTTAGGAGGGGCAGATACGCAGTATTTT
15	TRBD2	NA	TRBV11-3	TRBJ2-5	CASPTSGRASETQYF	TGTGCCAGCCCGACTAGCGGGAGGGCCTCAGAGACCCAGTACTTC
16	NA	NA	TRBV5-1	TRBJ2-2	CASSLAKAANTGELFF	TGCGCCAGCAGCTTGGCCAAAGCGGCGAACACCGGGGAGCTGTTTTTT
12	NA	NA	TRBV4-1	TRBJ1-1	CASSLTGSEAFF	TGCGCCAGCAGCCTGACAGGATCCGAAGCTTTCTTT
13	NA	NA	TRBV27	TRBJ1-1	CASSLTGNTEAFF	TGTGCCAGCAGCTTAACGGGGAACACTGAAGCTTTCTTT
14	TRBD1	once	TRBV28	TRBJ1-2	CASSLRTGIYGYTF	TGTGCCAGCAGTTTACGGACAGGGATCTATGGCTACACCTTC